This entry features one T cell receptor beta chain sequence. The data originate from a study of T cell changes during pregnancy in multiple sclerosis. The J segment lost 8 bases and the V segment lost 4 bases, leaving 13 bases of the junction unmatched. Germline-derived CDR1 and CDR2 are SGHDT and YYEEEE. The CDR3 extends over 16 amino acids. Clones were sequenced by immunoSEQ multiplex PCR, and TCRdb holds only the in-frame ones, with some missing. The table shows around 70,000 clones, with 94% occurring only once. The sequence derives from a female donor with multiple sclerosis, enrolled in a pregnancy study. This chain joins TRBV5-6 and TRBJ1-4; 8 bases line up with TRBD1. Source: peripheral blood, taken in the third trimester of pregnancy. This CDR3 is CASSRDQTGVREKLFF. The CDR3 DNA sequence: TGTGCCAGCAGCCGGGATCAGACAGGGGTGCGCGAAAAACTGTTTTTT.